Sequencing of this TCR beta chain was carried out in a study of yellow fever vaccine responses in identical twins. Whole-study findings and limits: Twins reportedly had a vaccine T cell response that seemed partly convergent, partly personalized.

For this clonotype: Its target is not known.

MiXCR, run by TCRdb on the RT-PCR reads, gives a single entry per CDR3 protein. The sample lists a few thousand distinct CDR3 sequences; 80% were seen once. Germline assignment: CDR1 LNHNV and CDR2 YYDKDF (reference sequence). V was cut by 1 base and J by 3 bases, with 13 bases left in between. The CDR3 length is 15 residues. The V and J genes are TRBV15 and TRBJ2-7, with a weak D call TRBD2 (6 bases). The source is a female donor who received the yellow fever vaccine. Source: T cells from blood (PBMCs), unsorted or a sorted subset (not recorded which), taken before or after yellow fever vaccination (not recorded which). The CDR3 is CATSRAGTHGYEQYF. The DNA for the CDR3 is TGTGCCACCAGCAGAGCCGGGACTCACGGCTACGAGCAGTACTTC.